This paragraph covers one TCR beta chain sequence. Deep was the level at which the assay was run. Produced via immunoSEQ multiplex PCR; TCRdb's table is partial and in-frame only. The sample lists hundreds of thousands of clones, roughly 73% occurring once. This sample was included in a study of shared clonotypes between healthy human individuals. CDR1 SNHLY and CDR2 FYNNEI come from the germline V gene. With 6 bases removed from V and 0 bases from J, the gap between germline ends came to 15 bases. CDR3 length: 15 residues. The sequenced sample was memory CD4+ T cells sorted from blood. Specified subset: CD45RA-negative fraction. This sequence originates from a woman aged 25 to 39 in good health. The chain is built from TRBV2 and TRBJ2-7; D possibly matches TRBD1 or TRBD2 (7 bases each). CDR3 sequence reads: CASRVQGGSSYEQYF. CDR3 DNA: TGTGCCAGCAGAGTCCAGGGGGGGAGCTCCTACGAGCAGTACTTC.